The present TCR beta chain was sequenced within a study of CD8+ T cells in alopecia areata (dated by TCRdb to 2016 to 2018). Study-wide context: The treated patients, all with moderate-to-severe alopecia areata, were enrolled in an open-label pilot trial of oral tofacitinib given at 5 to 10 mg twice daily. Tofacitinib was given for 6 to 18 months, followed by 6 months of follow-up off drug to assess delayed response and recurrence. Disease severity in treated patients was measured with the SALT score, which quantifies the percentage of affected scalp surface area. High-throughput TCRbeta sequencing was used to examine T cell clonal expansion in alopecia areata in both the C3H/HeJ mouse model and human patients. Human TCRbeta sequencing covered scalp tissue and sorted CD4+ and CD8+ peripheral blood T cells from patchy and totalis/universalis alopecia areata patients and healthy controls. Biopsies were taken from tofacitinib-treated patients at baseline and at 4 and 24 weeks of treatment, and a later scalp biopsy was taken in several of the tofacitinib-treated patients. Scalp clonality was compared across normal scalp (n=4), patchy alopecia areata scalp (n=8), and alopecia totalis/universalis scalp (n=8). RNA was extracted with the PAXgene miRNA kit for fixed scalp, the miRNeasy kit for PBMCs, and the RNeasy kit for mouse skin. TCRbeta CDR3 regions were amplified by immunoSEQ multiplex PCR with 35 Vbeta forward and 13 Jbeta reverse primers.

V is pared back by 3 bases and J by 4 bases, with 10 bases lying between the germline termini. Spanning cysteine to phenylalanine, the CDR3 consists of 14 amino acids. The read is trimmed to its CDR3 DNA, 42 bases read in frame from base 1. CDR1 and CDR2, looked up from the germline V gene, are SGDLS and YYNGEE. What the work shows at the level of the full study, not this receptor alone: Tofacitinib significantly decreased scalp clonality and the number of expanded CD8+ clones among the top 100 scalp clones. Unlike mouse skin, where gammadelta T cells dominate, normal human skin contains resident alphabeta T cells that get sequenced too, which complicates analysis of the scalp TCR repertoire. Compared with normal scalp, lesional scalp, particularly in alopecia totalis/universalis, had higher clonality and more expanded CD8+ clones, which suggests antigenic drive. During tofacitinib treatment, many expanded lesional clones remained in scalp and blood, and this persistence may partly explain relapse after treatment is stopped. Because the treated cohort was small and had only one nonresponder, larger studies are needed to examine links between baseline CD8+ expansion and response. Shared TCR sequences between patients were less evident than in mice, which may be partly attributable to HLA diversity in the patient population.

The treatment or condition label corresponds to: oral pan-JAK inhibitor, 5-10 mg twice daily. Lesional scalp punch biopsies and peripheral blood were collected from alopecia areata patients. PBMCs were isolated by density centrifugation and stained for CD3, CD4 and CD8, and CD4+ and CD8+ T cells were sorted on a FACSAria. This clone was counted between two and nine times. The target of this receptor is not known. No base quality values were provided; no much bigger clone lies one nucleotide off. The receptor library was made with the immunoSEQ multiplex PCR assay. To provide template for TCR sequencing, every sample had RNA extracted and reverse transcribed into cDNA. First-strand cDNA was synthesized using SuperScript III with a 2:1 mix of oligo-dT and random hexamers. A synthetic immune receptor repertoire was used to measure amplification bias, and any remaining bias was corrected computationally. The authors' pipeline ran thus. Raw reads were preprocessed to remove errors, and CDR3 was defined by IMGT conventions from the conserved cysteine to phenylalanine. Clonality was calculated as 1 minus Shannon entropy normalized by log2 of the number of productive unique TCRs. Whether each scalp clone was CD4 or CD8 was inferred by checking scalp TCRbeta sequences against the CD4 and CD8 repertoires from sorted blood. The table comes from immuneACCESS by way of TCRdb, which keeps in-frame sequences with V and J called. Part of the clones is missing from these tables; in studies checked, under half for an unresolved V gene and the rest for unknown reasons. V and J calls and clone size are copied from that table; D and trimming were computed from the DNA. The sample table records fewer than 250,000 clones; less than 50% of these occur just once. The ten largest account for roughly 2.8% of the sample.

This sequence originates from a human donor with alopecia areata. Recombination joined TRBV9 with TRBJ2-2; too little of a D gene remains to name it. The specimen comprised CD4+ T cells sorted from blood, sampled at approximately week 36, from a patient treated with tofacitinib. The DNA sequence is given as TGTGCCAGCAGCGCCCTCCTGGGCACCGGGGAGCTGTTTTTT. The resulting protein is CASSALLGTGELFF.